Presented here are 6 T cell receptor beta chains from one specimen sequenced in a study of post-analysis software for immune sequencing data. The library was made from cDNA and included unique molecular identifiers. MiXCR, run by TCRdb on the PCR reads, gives a single entry per CDR3 protein. The data hold about 570,000 distinct CDR3 sequences, with around 36% observed a single time. Study findings and constraints: TRBV5-6, TRBV5-1 and TRBV20-1 were among roughly five TRBV segments more frequent in patients than controls.

Antigens for these TCRs are unknown. The sample taken for sequencing was blood. Receptors originate from a girl under 18 with multiple sclerosis.

Comments on this clonotype: A read error is possible here, since a much larger clone lies one base away. The chain combines TRBV9 with TRBJ2-5; D call uncertain. The CDR3 is 16 amino acids. Germline V gene data show CDR1 as SGDLS and CDR2 as YYNGEE. CDR3 loop: CASSVGTTINQEPQYF. DNA of the CDR3: TGTGCCAGCAGCGTAGGCACGACAATCAATCAAGAGCCCCAGTACTTC.

This clonotype was detected only a few times. This chain connects TRBV5-1 to TRBJ1-5, with a weak D call TRBD1 (5 bases). The CDR3 spans 15 residues. The V end was cut by 0 bases, the J end by 4 bases, with 11 bases between. Germline V gene sequence: CDR1 SGHRS, CDR2 YFSETQ. DNA of the CDR3: TGCGCCAGCAGCTTGGAGGGACGAAAGAATCAGCCCCAGCATTTT. Protein product: CASSLEGRKNQPQHF.

The chain has TRBV15 and TRBJ1-2, with 7 bases aligning to TRBD1. Germline loops: CDR1 LNHNV, CDR2 YYDKDF (reference sequence). The V and J ends lost 0 bases and 0 bases, in that order; junction bases with no gene match: 7. The CDR3 contains 17 residues. The CDR3 protein is CATSRDPSGGTNYGYTF. In nucleotides, the CDR3 is TGTGCCACCAGCAGAGATCCATCAGGGGGTACTAACTATGGCTACACCTTC.

V usage is TRBV7-9 and J usage is TRBJ2-5; D may be TRBD1 or TRBD2 (5 bases each). The germline V and J ends were trimmed by 0 bases and 2 bases, with 13 bases remaining between them. The germline gives CDR1 SEHNR, CDR2 FQNEAQ (reference sequence). This CDR3 has 16 amino acids. The CDR3 sequence is CASSLATEWGQETQYF. The CDR3 DNA is TGTGCCAGCAGCTTAGCAACGGAGTGGGGGCAAGAGACCCAGTACTTC. Full variable domain (missing parts from reference TRBV7-9 and TRBJ2-5): DTGVSQNPRHKITKRGQNVTFRCDPISEHNRLYWYRQTLGQGPEFLTYFQNEAQLEKSRLLSDRFSAERPKGSFSTLEIQRTEQGDSAMYLCASSLATEWGQETQYFGPGTRLLVL.

CDR3 coding DNA: TGCGCCAGCAGCCAAGTTCAGACTCCCGAGACCCAGTACTTC. Translation gives CASSQVQTPETQYF. The J gene is TRBJ2-5, the V gene TRBV4-1, with D unclear. From germline, CDR1 is MGHRA and CDR2 YSYEKL. The CDR3 sequence is 14 residues long. V lost 1 base and J lost 5, with 11 bases in between.

This chain connects TRBV4-2 to TRBJ1-1; D possibly corresponds to TRBD1 (5 bases). The V gene lost 1 base and the J gene lost 6 bases, with 9 bases spanning the gap. The CDR3 sequence is 13 residues long. Germline assignment: CDR1 LGHNA and CDR2 YNFKEQ. CDR3 nucleotides: TGTGCCAGCAGCCAAGTAGGGGCGGCTGAAGCTTTCTTT. It encodes CASSQVGAAEAFF.